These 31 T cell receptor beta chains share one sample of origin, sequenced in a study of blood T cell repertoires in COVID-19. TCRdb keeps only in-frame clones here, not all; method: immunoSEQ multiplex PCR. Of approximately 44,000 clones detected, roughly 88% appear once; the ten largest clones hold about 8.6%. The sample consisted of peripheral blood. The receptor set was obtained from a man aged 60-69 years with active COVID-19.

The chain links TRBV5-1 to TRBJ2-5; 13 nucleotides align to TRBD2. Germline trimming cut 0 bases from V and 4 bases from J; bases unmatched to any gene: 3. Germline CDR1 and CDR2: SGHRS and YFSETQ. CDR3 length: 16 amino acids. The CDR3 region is CASSLGTSGSGETQYF. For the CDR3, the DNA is TGCGCCAGCAGCTTGGGGACTAGCGGGAGTGGAGAGACCCAGTACTTC.

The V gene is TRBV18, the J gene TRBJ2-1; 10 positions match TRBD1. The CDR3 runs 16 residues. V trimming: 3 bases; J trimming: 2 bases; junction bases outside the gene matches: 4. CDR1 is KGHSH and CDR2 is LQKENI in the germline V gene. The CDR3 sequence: CASSPRTGGTYNEQFF. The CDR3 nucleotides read TGTGCCAGCTCACCTAGGACAGGGGGTACCTACAATGAGCAGTTCTTC.

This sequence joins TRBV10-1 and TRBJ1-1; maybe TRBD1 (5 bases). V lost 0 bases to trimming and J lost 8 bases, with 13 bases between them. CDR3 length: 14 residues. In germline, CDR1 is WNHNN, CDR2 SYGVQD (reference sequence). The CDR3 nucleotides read TGCGCCAGCAGTGAGTCGGTGGGGGGGAAAGAAGCTTTCTTT. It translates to CASSESVGGKEAFF.

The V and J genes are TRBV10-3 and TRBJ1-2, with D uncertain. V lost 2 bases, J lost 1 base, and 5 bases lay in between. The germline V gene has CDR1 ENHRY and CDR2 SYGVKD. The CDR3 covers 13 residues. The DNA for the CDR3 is TGTGCCATCAGTGAGGCGGGTAACTATGGCTACACCTTC. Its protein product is CAISEAGNYGYTF.

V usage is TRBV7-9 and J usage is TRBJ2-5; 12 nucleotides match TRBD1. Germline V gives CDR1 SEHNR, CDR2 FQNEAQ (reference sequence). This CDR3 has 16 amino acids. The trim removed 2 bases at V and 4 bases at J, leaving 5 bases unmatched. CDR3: CASSLTGTGGRETQYF. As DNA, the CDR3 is TGTGCCAGCAGCTTAACCGGGACAGGGGGCCGAGAGACCCAGTACTTC.

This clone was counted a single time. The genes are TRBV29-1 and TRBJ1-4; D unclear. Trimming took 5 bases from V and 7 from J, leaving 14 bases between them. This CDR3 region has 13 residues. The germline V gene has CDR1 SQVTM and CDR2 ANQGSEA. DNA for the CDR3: TGCAGCGTTCTTGGAGGACTTACTGAAAAACTGTTTTTT. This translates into CSVLGGLTEKLFF.

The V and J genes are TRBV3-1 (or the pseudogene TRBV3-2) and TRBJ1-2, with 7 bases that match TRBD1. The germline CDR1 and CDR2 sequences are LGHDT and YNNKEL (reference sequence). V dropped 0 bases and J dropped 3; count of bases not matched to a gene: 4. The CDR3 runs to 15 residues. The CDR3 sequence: CASSQDQGGYYGYTF. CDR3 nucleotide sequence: TGTGCCAGCAGCCAAGATCAAGGGGGCTACTATGGCTACACCTTC.

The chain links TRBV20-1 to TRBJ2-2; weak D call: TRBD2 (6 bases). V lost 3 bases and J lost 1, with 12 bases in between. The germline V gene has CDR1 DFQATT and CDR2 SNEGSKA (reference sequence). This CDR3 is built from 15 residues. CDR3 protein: CSASRGTGNTGELFF. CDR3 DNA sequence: TGCAGTGCTAGTCGGGGGACGGGGAACACCGGGGAGCTGTTTTTT.

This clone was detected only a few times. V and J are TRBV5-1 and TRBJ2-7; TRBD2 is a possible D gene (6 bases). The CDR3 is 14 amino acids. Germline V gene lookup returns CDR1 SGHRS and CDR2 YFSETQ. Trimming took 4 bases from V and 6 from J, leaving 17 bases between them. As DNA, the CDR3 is TGCGCCAGCAGCACGGGACTTCAGGGTGGCGAGCAGTACTTC. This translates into CASSTGLQGGEQYF.

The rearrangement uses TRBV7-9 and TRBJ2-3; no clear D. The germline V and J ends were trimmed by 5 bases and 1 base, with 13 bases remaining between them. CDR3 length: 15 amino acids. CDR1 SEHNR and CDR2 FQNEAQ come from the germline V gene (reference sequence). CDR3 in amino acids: CASSLRTSGTDTQYF. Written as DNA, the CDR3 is TGTGCCAGCAGCCTCCGAACGAGCGGCACAGATACGCAGTATTTT.

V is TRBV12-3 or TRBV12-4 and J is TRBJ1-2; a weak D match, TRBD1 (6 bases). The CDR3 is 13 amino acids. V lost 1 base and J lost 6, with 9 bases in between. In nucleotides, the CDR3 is TGTGCCAGCAGTTTAGGACAGGCGAATGGCTACACCTTC. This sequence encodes CASSLGQANGYTF.

CDR3 sequence reads: CASSVTQGTSYNEQFF. In DNA, the CDR3 is TGTGCCAGCTCAGTTACCCAGGGGACCTCCTACAATGAGCAGTTCTTC. V gene TRBV18 combines with J gene TRBJ2-1, with D perhaps matching TRBD1 (6 bases). The germline V and J ends were trimmed by 5 bases and 0 bases, with 14 bases remaining between them. The CDR3 runs 16 residues. Germline V gene data show CDR1 as KGHSH and CDR2 as LQKENI.

As DNA, the CDR3 is TGCGCCAGCAGTCTTACCATCCCTCAGGGTCCCCTGTTAGCTAACTATGGCTACACCTTC. Translated, it gives CASSLTIPQGPLLANYGYTF. The V gene is TRBV23-1, the J gene TRBJ1-2; possible D gene TRBD1, 5 bases. TRBV23-1 is filed as an ORF, its function uncertain. V lost 4 bases to trimming and J lost 0 bases, with 27 bases between them. This CDR3 is built from 20 residues.

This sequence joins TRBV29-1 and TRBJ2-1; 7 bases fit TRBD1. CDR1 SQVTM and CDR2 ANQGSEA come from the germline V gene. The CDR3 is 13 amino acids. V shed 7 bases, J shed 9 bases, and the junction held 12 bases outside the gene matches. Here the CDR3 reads CSAGTANLIEQFF. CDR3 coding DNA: TGCAGCGCAGGGACAGCTAATTTAATTGAGCAGTTCTTC.

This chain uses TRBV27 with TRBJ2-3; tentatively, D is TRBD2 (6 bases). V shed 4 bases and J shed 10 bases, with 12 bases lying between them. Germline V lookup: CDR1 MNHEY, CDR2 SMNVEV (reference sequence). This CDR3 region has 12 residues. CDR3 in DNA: TGTGCCAGCAGTTCTGAGACTAGTGCGCAGTATTTT. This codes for CASSSETSAQYF.

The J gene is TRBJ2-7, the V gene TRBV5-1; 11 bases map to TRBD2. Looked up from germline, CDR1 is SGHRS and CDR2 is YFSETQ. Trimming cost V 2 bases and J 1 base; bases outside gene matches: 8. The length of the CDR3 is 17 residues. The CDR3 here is CASSLTSGSLTSYEQYF. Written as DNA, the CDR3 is TGCGCCAGCAGCTTAACTAGCGGGAGCCTTACATCCTACGAGCAGTACTTC.

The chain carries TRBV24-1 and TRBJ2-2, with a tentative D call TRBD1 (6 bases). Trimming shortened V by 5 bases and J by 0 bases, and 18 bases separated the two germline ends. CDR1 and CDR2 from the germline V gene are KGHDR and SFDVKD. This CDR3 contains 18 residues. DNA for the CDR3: TGTGCCACCAGTGCCCTACAGGGAACTTTGGCGAACACCGGGGAGCTGTTTTTT. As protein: CATSALQGTLANTGELFF.

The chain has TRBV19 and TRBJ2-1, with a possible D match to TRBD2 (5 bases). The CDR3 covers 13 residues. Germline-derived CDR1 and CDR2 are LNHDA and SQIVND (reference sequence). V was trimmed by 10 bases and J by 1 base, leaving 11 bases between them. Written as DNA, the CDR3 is TGTGCCACCTCCTCGGGGTCCTACAATGAGCAGTTCTTC. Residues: CATSSGSYNEQFF.

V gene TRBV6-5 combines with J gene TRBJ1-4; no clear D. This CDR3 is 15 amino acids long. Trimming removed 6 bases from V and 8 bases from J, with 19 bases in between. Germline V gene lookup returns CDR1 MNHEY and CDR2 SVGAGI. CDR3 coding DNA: TGTGCCAGCAGCTCTCTCCGGGGATTAGGCGAAAAACTGTTTTTT. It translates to CASSSLRGLGEKLFF.

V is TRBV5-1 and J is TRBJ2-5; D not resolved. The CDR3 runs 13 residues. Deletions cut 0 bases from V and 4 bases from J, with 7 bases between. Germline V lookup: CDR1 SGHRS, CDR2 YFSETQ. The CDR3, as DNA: TGCGCCAGCAGCTTGGTGCTAGGAGAGACCCAGTACTTC. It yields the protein CASSLVLGETQYF.

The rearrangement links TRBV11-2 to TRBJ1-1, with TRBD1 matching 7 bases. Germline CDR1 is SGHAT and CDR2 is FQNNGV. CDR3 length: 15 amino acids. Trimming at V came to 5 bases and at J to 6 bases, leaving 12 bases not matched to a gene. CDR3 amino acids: CASSPPTGWRAEAFF. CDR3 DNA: TGTGCCAGCAGCCCTCCGACAGGGTGGAGGGCTGAAGCTTTCTTT. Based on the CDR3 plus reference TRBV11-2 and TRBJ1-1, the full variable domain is EAGVAQSPRYKIIEKRQSVAFWCNPISGHATLYWYQQILGQGPKLLIQFQNNGVVDDSQLPKDRFSAERLKGVDSTLKIQPAKLEDSAVYLCASSPPTGWRAEAFFGQGTRLTVV.

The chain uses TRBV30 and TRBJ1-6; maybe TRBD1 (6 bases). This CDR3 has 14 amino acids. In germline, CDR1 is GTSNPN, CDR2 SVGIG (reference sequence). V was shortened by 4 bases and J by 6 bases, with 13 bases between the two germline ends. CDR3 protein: CAWTEGVLNSPLHF. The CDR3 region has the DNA TGTGCCTGGACCGAGGGGGTCCTTAATTCACCCCTCCACTTT.

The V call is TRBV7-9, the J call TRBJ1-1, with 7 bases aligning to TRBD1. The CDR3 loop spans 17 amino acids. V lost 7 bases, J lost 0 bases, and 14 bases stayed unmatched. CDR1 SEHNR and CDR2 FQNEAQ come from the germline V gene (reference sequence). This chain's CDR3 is CASTRGGIRDLNTEAFF. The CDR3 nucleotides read TGTGCCAGCACCCGAGGGGGCATTCGGGATCTGAACACTGAAGCTTTCTTT.

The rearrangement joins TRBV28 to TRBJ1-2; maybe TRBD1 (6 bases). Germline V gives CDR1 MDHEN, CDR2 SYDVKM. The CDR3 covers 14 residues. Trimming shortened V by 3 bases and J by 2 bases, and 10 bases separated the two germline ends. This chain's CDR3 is CASSLRGANYGYTF. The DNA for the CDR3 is TGTGCCAGCAGTTTGCGGGGGGCCAACTATGGCTACACCTTC.

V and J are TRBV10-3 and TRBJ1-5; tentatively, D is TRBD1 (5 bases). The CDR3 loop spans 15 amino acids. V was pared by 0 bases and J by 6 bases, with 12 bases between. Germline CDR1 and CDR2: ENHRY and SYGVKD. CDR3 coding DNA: TGTGCCATCAGTGAGTCGACCGGGGGAAGTCAGCCCCAGCATTTT. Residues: CAISESTGGSQPQHF.

CDR3 DNA: TGTGCCAGCAGTTACAGTCTGTCGAGGCGGTATGGCTACACCTTC. Translated: CASSYSLSRRYGYTF. V is TRBV6-5 and J is TRBJ1-2; no clear D. Germline values: CDR1 MNHEY, CDR2 SVGAGI. The CDR3 runs 15 residues. Trimming left V 2 bases short and J 5 bases short, with 15 bases between.

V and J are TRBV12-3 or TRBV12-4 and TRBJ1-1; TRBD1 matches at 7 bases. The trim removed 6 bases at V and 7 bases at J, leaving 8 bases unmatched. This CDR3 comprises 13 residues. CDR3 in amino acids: CASSADRVSEAFF. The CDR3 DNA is TGTGCCAGCAGCGCAGACAGGGTGAGTGAAGCTTTCTTT.

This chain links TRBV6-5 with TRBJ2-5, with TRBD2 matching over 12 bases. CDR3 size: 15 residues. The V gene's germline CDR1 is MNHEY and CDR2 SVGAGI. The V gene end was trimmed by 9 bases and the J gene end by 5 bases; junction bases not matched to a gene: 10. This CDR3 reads CASRFASGREETQYF. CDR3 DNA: TGTGCCAGTCGTTTCGCTAGCGGGAGGGAGGAGACCCAGTACTTC.

The CDR3 loop is CASSELAGGGELFF. The CDR3 DNA sequence: TGTGCCAGCAGTGAGCTAGCGGGAGGTGGGGAGCTGTTTTTT. This chain connects TRBV2 to TRBJ2-2; 11 bases align to TRBD2. Per the germline V gene, CDR1 is SNHLY and CDR2 is FYNNEI. The CDR3 runs 14 residues. J lost 8 bases, V lost 3 bases, and 2 bases had no gene match.

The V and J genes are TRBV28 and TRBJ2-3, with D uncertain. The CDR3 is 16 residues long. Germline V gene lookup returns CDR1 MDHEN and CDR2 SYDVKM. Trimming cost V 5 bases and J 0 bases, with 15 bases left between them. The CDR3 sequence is CASSPTVFTSTDTQYF. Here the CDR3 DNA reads TGTGCCAGCAGTCCTACAGTCTTCACTAGCACAGATACGCAGTATTTT.

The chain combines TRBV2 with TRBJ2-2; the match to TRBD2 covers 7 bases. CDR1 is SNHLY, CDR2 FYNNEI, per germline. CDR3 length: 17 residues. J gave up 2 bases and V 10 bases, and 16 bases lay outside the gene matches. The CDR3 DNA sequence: TGTGCCATCGACCCCAGGAGGGAGGGGATCAACACCGGGGAGCTGTTTTTT. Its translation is CAIDPRREGINTGELFF.